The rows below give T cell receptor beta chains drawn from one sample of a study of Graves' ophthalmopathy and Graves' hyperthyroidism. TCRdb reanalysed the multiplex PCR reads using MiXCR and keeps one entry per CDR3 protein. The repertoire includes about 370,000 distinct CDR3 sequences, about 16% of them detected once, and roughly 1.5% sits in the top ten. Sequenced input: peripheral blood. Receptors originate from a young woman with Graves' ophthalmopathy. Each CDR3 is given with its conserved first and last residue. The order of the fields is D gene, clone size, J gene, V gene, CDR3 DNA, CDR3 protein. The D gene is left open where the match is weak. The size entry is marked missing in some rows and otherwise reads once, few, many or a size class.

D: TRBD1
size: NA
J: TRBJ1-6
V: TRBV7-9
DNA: TGTGCCAGCAGTGGGGGGCAGGGGGTTAATTCACCCCTCCACTTT
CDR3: CASSGGQGVNSPLHF

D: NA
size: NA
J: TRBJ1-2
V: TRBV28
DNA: TGTGCCAGCAGTTTAAGAAGTGGGGGGGATGGCTACACCTTC
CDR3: CASSLRSGGDGYTF

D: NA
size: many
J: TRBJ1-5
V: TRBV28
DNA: TGTGCCAGCAGTTTATTAAGCAGGATTTACCAGCCCCAGCATTTT
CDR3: CASSLLSRIYQPQHF

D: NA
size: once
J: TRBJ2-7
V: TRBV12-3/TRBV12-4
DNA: TGTGCCAGCACCGATTCCTCAGGCGAGCAGTACTTC
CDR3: CASTDSSGEQYF

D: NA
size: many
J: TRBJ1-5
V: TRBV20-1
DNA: TGCAGTCAAGGACAGTACAATCAGCCCCAGCATTTT
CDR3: CSQGQYNQPQHF

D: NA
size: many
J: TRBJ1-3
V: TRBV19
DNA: TGTGCCAGTAGATGGACCGACTCTGGAAACACCATATATTTT
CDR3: CASRWTDSGNTIYF

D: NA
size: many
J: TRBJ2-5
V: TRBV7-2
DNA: TGTGCCAGCAGCAAAACCGGGACTCGAGAAGAGACCCAGTACTTC
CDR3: CASSKTGTREETQYF

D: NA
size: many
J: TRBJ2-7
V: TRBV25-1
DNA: TGTGCCAGCGCAGGGGCCTACGAGCAGTACTTC
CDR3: CASAGAYEQYF

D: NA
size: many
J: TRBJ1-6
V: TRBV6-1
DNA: TGTGCCAGCAGTGATTTAACGAAAACTTCACCCCTCCACTTT
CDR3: CASSDLTKTSPLHF

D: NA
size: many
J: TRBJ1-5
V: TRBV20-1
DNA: TGCAGTGCTAGAGGAGGTGGGGGTGCACGGGCCGGCAATCAGCCCCAGCATTTT
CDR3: CSARGGGGARAGNQPQHF

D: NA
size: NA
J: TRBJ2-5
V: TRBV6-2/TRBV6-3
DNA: TGTGCCAGCAGTTACGGGATCCAAGAGACCCAGTACTTC
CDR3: CASSYGIQETQYF

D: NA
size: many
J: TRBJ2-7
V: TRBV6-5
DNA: TGTGCCAGCAGTAGCCCGATCGGCCTGAAGGCCTACGAGCAGTACTTC
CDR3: CASSSPIGLKAYEQYF

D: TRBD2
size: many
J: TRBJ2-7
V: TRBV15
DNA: TGTGCCACCAGCCCGCAACTCGGCCTAGCGGCCTCCTACGAGCAGTACTTC
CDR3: CATSPQLGLAASYEQYF

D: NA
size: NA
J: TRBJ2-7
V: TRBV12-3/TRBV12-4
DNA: TGTGCCAGCAGTCGCCGCCCCGGCTACGAGCAGTACTTC
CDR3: CASSRRPGYEQYF

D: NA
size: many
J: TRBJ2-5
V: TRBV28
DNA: TGTGCCAGCAACCGGAGGGCCGAAGAGACCCAGTACTTC
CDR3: CASNRRAEETQYF

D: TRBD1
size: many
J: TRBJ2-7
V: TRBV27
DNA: TGTGCCAGCAGTCAGACCAGGGGGCCTGTCCCCTACGAGCAGTACTTC
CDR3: CASSQTRGPVPYEQYF

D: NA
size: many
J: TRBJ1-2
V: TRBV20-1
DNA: TGCAGTGCTATCAACACAAACTATGGCTACACCTTC
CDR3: CSAINTNYGYTF

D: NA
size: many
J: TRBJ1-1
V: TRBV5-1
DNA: TGCGCCAGCAGCGGTTATTTGAACACTGAAGCTTTCTTT
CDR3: CASSGYLNTEAFF

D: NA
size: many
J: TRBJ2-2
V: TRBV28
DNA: TGTGCCAGCAGAAAGGAGAACACCGGGGAGCTGTTTTTT
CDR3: CASRKENTGELFF

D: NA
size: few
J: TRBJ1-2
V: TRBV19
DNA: TGTGCCAGTACCCGGGGGGGGCCCCCCTACTATGGCTACACCTTC
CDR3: CASTRGGPPYYGYTF

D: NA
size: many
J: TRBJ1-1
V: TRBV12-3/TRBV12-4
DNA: TGTGCCAGCAACACGATGCGGAGGGGTCTGAACACTGAAGCTTTCTTT
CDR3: CASNTMRRGLNTEAFF

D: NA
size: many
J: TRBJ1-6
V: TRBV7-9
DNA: TGTGCCAGCAGCTTCGACAGCATTAATTCACCCCTCCACTTT
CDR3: CASSFDSINSPLHF

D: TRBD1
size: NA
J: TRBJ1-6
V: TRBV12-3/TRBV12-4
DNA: TGTGCCAGCAGTCCGGGGACAGGGATTTCACCCCTCCACTTT
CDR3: CASSPGTGISPLHF

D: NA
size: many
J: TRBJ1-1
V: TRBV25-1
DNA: TGTGCCAGCAGTACCTCCGCCTGGGCTGAAGCTTTCTTT
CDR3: CASSTSAWAEAFF

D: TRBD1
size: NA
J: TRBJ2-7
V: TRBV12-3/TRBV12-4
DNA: TGTGCCAGCAGGCGGGACAGGGGGGACTACGAGCAGTACTTC
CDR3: CASRRDRGDYEQYF

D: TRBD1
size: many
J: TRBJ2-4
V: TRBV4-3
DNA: TGCGCCAGCAGCCAAGAGTGGGACAGGGTTGCCAAAAACATTCAGTACTTC
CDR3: CASSQEWDRVAKNIQYF

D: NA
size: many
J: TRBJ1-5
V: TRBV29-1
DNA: TGCAGCGTTGAATTGGGTAGCAATCAGCCCCAGCATTTT
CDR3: CSVELGSNQPQHF

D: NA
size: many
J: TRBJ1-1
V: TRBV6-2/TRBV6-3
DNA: TGTGCCAGCGGACAGAAGGTCACTGAAGCTTTCTTT
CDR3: CASGQKVTEAFF

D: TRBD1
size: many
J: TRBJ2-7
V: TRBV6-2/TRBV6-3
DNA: TGTGCCAGCAGTTACTCGAAATTGACAGGGAAGACTCTAAGGCCCTACGAGCAGTACTTC
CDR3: CASSYSKLTGKTLRPYEQYF

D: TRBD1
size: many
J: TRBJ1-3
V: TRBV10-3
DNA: TGTGCCGGACAGGGGGCGATTGGAAACACCATATATTTT
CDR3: CAGQGAIGNTIYF

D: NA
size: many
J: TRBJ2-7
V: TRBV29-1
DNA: TGCAGCGTTACGGCGGGGAACGAGCGGTACTTC
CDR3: CSVTAGNERYF

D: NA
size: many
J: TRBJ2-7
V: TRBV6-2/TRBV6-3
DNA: TGTGCCAGCAACATGATCGGGACCTCCTACGAGCAGTACTTC
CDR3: CASNMIGTSYEQYF

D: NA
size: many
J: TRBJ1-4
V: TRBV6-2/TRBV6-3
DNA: TGTGCCAGCAGTCAGCGGGGGACAACTAATGAAAAACTGTTTTTT
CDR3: CASSQRGTTNEKLFF

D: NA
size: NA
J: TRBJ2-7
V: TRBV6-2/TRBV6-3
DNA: TGTGCCAGCACCGGTTTAGGGTGGGCCTACGAGCAGTACTTC
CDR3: CASTGLGWAYEQYF

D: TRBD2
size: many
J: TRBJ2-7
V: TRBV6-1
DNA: TGTGCCAGCACCAAACTAGCGGGAGGCTACGAGCAGTACTTC
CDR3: CASTKLAGGYEQYF

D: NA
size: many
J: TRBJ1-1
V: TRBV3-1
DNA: TGTGCCAGCAGCCAAGAAGCAGGGATAGTCACTGAAGCTTTCTTT
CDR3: CASSQEAGIVTEAFF

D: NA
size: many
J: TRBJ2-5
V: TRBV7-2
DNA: TGTGCCAGCAGCTCCCCCGGGTCAGGGCTGACCCAGTACTTC
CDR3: CASSSPGSGLTQYF

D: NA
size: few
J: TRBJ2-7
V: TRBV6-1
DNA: TGTGCCAGCAGAGAGCTGGGCGGCGAGCAGTACTTC
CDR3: CASRELGGEQYF

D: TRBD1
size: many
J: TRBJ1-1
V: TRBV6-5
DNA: TGTGCCAGCAGTCAGGACAGGGAGTACACTGAAGCTTTCTTT
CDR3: CASSQDREYTEAFF

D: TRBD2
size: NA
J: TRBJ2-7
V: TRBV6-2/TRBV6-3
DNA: TGTGCCAGCAGCGACCCTCGCGGGAGGGCGTACGAGCAGTACTTC
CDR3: CASSDPRGRAYEQYF

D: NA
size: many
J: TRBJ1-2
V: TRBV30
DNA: TGTGCCTGGAGTACGGCGGGTAGCGGCTACACCTTC
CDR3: CAWSTAGSGYTF

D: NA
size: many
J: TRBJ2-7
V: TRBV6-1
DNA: TGTGCCAGCAAGTATATGAAGGAAAGCTACGAGCAGTACTTC
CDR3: CASKYMKESYEQYF

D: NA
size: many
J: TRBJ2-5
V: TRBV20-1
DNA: TGCAGTGGAGGGGGGCACCAAGAGACCCAGTACTTC
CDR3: CSGGGHQETQYF

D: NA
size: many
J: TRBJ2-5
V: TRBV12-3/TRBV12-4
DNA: TGTGCCAGCAGTCGGACAGTCGCGTACCAAGAGACCCAGTACTTC
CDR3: CASSRTVAYQETQYF

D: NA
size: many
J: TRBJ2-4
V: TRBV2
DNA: TGTGCCAGCAGTGAACGTCGGGATGGCAAAAACATTCAGTACTTC
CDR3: CASSERRDGKNIQYF

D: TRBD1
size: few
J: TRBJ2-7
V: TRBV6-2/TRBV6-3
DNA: TGTGCCAGCAGACCCAGGAATCTCGACAGGGGAAACTACGAGCAGTACTTC
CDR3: CASRPRNLDRGNYEQYF

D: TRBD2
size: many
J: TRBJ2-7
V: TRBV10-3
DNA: TGTGCCATCAGGGCAACGGGGGGTTCCTACGAGCAGTACTTC
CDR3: CAIRATGGSYEQYF

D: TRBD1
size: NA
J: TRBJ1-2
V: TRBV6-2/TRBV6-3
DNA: TGTGCCAGCAGTTACGGGACAGGCTATGGCTGCACCTTC
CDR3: CASSYGTGYGCTF

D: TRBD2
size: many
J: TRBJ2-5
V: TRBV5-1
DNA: TGCGCCAGCAGCACCCTTTCAGCGGGGAGGGAGACCCAGTACTTC
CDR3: CASSTLSAGRETQYF

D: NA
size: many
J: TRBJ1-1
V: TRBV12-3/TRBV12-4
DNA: TGTGCCAGCACCGTGTCCGGGACGGGGAACACTGAAGCTTTCTTT
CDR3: CASTVSGTGNTEAFF

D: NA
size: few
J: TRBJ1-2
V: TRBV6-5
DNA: TGTGCCAGCAGTTGGGACCCAACAGTGAATGGCTACACCTTC
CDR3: CASSWDPTVNGYTF

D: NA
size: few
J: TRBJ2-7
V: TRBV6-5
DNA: TGTGCCAGCAGTTACTCGGGGCTCGAGCAGTACTTC
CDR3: CASSYSGLEQYF

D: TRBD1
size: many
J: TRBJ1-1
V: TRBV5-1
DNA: TGCGCCAGCAGCGCGGGCAGGGGACAGGGGAACACTGAAGCTTTCTTT
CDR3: CASSAGRGQGNTEAFF

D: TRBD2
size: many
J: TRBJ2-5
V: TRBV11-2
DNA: TGTGCCAGCAGACCCCAGACTAGCGGGGGTGGTCGGGAGACCCAGTACTTC
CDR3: CASRPQTSGGGRETQYF

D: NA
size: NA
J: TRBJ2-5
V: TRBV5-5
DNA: TGTGCCAGCAGCTTGTCGAAAGTAAAAGAGACCCAGTACTTC
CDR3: CASSLSKVKETQYF